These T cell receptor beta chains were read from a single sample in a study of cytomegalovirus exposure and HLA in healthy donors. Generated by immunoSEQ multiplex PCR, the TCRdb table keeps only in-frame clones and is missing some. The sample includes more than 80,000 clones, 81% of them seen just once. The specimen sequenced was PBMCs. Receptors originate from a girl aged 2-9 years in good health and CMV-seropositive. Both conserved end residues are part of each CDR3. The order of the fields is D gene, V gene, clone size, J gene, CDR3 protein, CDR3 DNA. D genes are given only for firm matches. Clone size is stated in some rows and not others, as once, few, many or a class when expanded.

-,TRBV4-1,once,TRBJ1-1,CASSQGSGSNTEAFF,TGCGCCAGCAGCCAAGGATCAGGGTCGAACACTGAAGCTTTCTTT
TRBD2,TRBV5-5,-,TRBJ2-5,CASSFQGGALETQYF,TGTGCCAGCAGCTTTCAGGGAGGGGCCCTTGAGACCCAGTACTTC
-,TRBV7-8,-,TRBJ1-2,CASSLQGYGYTF,TGTGCCAGCAGCTTACAGGGTTATGGCTACACCTTC
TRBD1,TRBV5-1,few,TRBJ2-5,CASSPGQGGSDF,TGCGCCAGCAGCCCGGGACAGGGGGGTTCGGACTTC
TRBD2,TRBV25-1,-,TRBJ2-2,CASSPSGNTGELFF,TGTGCCAGCAGCCCTAGCGGGAACACCGGGGAGCTGTTTTTT
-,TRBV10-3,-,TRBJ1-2,CAIAKEQKNGYTF,TGTGCCATTGCTAAAGAACAGAAGAATGGCTACACCTTC
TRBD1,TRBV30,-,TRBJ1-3,CAWSTIRGQGSGNTIYF,TGTGCCTGGAGTACTATCCGGGGACAGGGGTCTGGAAACACCATATATTTT
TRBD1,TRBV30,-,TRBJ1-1,CAWKRDRGPEAFF,TGTGCCTGGAAGCGGGACAGGGGTCCTGAAGCTTTCTTT
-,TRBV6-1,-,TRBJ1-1,CASSPIYTEAFF,TGTGCCAGCAGCCCCATTTACACTGAAGCTTTCTTT
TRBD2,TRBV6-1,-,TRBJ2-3,CASSDMGGSGTDTQYF,TGTGCCAGCAGTGATATGGGCGGGAGTGGCACAGATACGCAGTATTTT
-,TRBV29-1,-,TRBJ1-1,CSVELGHTEAFF,TGCAGCGTTGAACTGGGCCACACTGAAGCTTTCTTT
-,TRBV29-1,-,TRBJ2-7,CSVERQEGYEQYF,TGCAGCGTTGAGAGGCAGGAGGGATACGAGCAGTACTTC
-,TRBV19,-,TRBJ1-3,CASSIISRGGSGNTIYF,TGTGCCAGTAGTATTATTAGCCGCGGGGGCTCTGGAAACACCATATATTTT
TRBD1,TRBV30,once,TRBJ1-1,CAWRVDRGSEAFF,TGTGCCTGGAGGGTAGACAGGGGCAGTGAAGCTTTCTTT
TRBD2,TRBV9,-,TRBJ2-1,CASSVVFSGTRNYNEQFF,TGTGCCAGCAGCGTAGTTTTTAGCGGGACTCGTAACTACAATGAGCAGTTCTTC
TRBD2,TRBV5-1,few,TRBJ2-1,CASSPPPGTSGSTYNEQFF,TGCGCCAGCAGCCCACCTCCCGGGACTAGCGGAAGTACTTACAATGAGCAGTTCTTC
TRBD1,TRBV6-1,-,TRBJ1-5,CASDRGVSQPQHF,TGTGCCAGCGACAGGGGGGTGAGTCAGCCCCAGCATTTT
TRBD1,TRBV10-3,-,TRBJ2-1,CAISEPQGLRDNEQFF,TGTGCCATCAGTGAACCACAGGGGCTACGGGACAATGAGCAGTTCTTC
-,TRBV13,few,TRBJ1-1,CASSLRGNVEAFF,TGTGCCAGCAGCTTACGGGGAAACGTCGAAGCTTTCTTT
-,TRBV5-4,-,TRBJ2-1,CASSLVLGSRGYNEQFF,TGTGCCAGCAGCTTGGTTTTAGGGAGTAGAGGGTACAATGAGCAGTTCTTC
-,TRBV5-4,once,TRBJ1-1,CASSLAGNTEAFF,TGTGCCAGCAGCTTGGCGGGGAACACTGAAGCTTTCTTT
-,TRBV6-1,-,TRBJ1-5,CASSEVRSNQPQHF,TGTGCCAGCAGTGAAGTTCGTAGTAATCAGCCCCAGCATTTT
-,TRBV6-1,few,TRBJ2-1,CASIRTGEATEQFF,TGTGCCAGCATCCGAACAGGAGAGGCCACTGAGCAGTTCTTC
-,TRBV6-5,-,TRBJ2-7,CASSPSAREQYF,TGTGCCAGCAGTCCCAGTGCTCGCGAGCAGTACTTC
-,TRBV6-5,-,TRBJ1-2,CASSYKGYGYTF,TGTGCCAGCAGTTACAAGGGGTATGGCTACACCTTC
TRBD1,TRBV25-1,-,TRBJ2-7,CAKRTGGKHEQYF,TGTGCCAAGAGGACAGGGGGCAAGCACGAGCAGTACTTC
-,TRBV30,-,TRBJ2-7,CAWSVGGSGGYEQYF,TGTGCCTGGAGTGTAGGGGGATCTGGAGGCTACGAGCAGTACTTC
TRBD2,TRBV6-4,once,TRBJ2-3,CASSDYPSARGADTQYF,TGTGCCAGCAGTGACTACCCTAGCGCCCGGGGGGCAGATACGCAGTATTTT
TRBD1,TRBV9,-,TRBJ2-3,CASSYRGLNTDTQYF,TGTGCCAGCAGTTACAGGGGGCTTAACACAGATACGCAGTATTTT
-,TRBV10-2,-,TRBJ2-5,CASSHGTLGETQYF,TGCGCCAGCAGTCACGGGACTCTAGGGGAGACCCAGTACTTC
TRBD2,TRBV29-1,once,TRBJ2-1,CSVEIGGRAWNEQFF,TGCAGCGTTGAAATAGGTGGGAGGGCCTGGAATGAGCAGTTCTTC
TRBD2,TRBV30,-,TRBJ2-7,CAWEQEFTSGRTYEQYF,TGTGCCTGGGAGCAGGAGTTTACTAGCGGGAGGACCTACGAGCAGTACTTC
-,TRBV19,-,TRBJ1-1,CASSIVGYLNTEAFF,TGTGCCAGTAGTATTGTCGGTTACCTGAACACTGAAGCTTTCTTT